The clone carrying this T cell receptor (beta chain) was found a few times. Its antigen is not known. This sample was included in a study of cytomegalovirus exposure and HLA in healthy donors. Regarding the study as a whole: When a later analysis was performed, an Asian-associated ancestry cluster reportedly had fewer N-insertions than the roughly 730-donor mean.

Germline CDR1 reads MDHEN; CDR2 reads SYDVKM. The V end was cut by 5 bases, the J end by 0 bases, with 8 bases between. The length of the CDR3 is 15 residues. In the PCR, 60 Vbeta and 13 Jbeta primers were used. The repertoire was sequenced with immunoSEQ multiplex PCR; TCRdb's copy has only in-frame clones and lacks some. Of around 97,000 clones in the sample, around 9.6% were seen once. The sequence came from a man aged 45-65 years in good health and CMV-seropositive. The sequencing input was PBMCs. This chain connects TRBV28 to TRBJ2-6, with D possibly TRBD1 on 5 matching bases. The CDR3 is CASSAQVSGANVLTF. For the CDR3, the DNA is TGTGCCAGCAGTGCACAGGTCTCTGGGGCCAACGTCCTGACTTTC.